The clone carrying this T cell receptor beta chain was observed many times. Antigen unknown. The data belong to a study of molecular identifiers for immune sequencing clone quantification. Points from the study as a whole: Reportedly, one cell's Jurkat TCR RNA was detected within 1,100,000 naive CD8 cells.

The bulk TCR libraries were made with methods described before and with listed TCR primers. Each CDR3 protein gets one entry after TCRdb re-called the PCR reads with MiXCR. The table shows about 320,000 distinct CDR3 sequences, with about 22% occurring only once. Input for naive CD8 libraries was about 18,000 to 1,100,000 sorted cells; the RNA fraction used was 10%, 30% or 50%. The CDR3 length is 16 residues. Germline V gene lookup returns CDR1 MGHRA and CDR2 YSYEKL. V was trimmed by 0 bases and J by 5 bases, leaving 13 bases between them. This TCR came from a human donor in good health. Some libraries in this study had Jurkat cell RNA spiked in. The sequenced material came from naive CD8+ T cells from blood, with Jurkat cell RNA spiked in. Subset reported: FACS-sorted CD8+CD4-CCR7+CD45RA+ naive T cells. The chain uses TRBV4-1 and TRBJ2-2; D is ambiguous. The CDR3 reads CASSQEFATETGELFF. CDR3 nucleotide sequence: TGCGCCAGCAGCCAAGAATTCGCGACTGAGACCGGGGAGCTGTTTTTT.